The 6 T cell receptor beta chains below were found in one sample sequenced in a study of prognosis after radiotherapy for stage I lung cancer. Multiplex PCR in two rounds served to amplify TCR beta CDR3 from genomic DNA. Every TRBV and TRBJ gene had its own specific primer in first-round PCR. TCRdb reanalysed the multiplex PCR reads using MiXCR and keeps one entry per CDR3 protein. The sample has some 17,000 distinct CDR3 sequences, approximately 29% seen once. The material was PBMCs, obtained before or after stereotactic body radiation therapy (not recorded which). All receptors come from a donor over 45 with non-small cell lung cancer.

This clonotype was found many times. The CDR3 protein is CASDYARGQPGSPLHF. DNA of the CDR3: TGTGCCAGCGATTACGCGAGGGGACAGCCCGGTTCACCCCTCCACTTT. The rearrangement links TRBV28 to TRBJ1-6; 7 bases match TRBD1. Germline lookup yields CDR1 MDHEN and CDR2 SYDVKM. Trimming removed 8 bases from V and 9 bases from J; junction bases left unmatched: 16. The CDR3 loop spans 16 amino acids.

This clonotype was detected many times. Written as DNA, the CDR3 is TGTGCCAGCAGCGCCGGGACAGGGGAGGCCAAAAACATTCAGTACTTC. Its translation is CASSAGTGEAKNIQYF. The V and J genes are TRBV9 and TRBJ2-4; 10 positions match TRBD1. The CDR3 sequence is 16 residues long. With 3 bases clipped from V and 1 base from J, the junction kept 4 bases outside the gene matches. The germline gives CDR1 SGDLS, CDR2 YYNGEE.

This clonotype was counted between two and nine times. A clone one base away is much larger, so this may be a read error. The chain couples TRBV6-5 to TRBJ2-1, with 11 bases identical to TRBD2. The J segment lost 3 bases and the V segment lost 2 bases, leaving 6 bases of the junction unmatched. The CDR3 loop spans 17 amino acids. The germline CDR1 and CDR2 sequences are MNHEY and SVGAGI. CDR3 DNA sequence: TGTGCCAGCAGTTACCGTAGACTAGCGGGGTACTACAATGAGCAGTTCTTC. As protein: CASSYRRLAGYYNEQFF.

This clonotype was counted at least ten times. The chain couples TRBV7-9 to TRBJ1-1; tentative D call: TRBD1 (6 bases). Germline-derived CDR1 and CDR2 are SEHNR and FQNEAQ (reference sequence). Trimming stripped 5 bases from V and 0 bases from J, with 16 bases between. The length of the CDR3 is 16 residues. The CDR3 here is CASSPKDRFMNTEAFF. The CDR3 coding sequence is TGTGCCAGCAGCCCCAAAGACAGGTTCATGAACACTGAAGCTTTCTTT.

This clonotype was counted many times. The chain combines TRBV10-3 with TRBJ2-7; no definite D call. Germline CDR1 is ENHRY and CDR2 is SYGVKD. Trimming removed 4 bases from V and 2 bases from J, with 9 bases in between. This CDR3 has 13 residues. This CDR3 is CAISVNPAYEQYF. In DNA, the CDR3 is TGTGCCATCAGTGTTAACCCAGCCTACGAGCAGTACTTC.

This clonotype was detected ten times or more. This chain joins TRBV27 and TRBJ1-6, with D perhaps matching TRBD1 (5 bases). Trimming took off 6 bases at V and 5 bases at J, with 11 bases between the two ends. CDR3 length: 14 amino acids. The V gene's germline CDR1 is MNHEY and CDR2 SMNVEV (reference sequence). The CDR3 region is CASRPGADNSPLHF. The CDR3 region has the DNA TGTGCCAGCAGGCCCGGGGCGGATAATTCACCCCTCCACTTT.